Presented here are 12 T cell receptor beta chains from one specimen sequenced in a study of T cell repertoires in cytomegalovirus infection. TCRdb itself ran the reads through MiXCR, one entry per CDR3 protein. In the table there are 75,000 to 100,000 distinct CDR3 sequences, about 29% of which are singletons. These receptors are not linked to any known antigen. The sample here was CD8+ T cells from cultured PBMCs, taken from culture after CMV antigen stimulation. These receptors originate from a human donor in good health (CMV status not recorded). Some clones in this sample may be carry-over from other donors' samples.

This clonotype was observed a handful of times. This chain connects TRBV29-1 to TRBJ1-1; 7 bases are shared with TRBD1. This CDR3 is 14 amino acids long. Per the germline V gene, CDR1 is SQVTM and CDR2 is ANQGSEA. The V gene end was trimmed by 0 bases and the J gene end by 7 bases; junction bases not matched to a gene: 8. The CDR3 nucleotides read TGCAGCGTTGAAGATCCGACAGGGCAGGGTGAAGCTTTCTTT. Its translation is CSVEDPTGQGEAFF.

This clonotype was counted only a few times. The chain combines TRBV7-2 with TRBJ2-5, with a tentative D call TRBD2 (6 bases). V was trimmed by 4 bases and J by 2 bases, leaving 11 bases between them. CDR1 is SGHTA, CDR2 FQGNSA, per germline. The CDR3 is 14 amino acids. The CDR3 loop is CASSSVAEQETQYF. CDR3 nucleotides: TGTGCCAGCAGCTCAGTAGCGGAGCAAGAGACCCAGTACTTC. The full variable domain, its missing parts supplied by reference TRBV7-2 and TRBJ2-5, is GAGVSQSPSNKVTEKGKDVELRCDPISGHTALYWYRQSLGQGLEFLIYFQGNSAPDKSGLPSDRFSAERTGGSVSTLTIQRTQQEDSAVYLCASSSVAEQETQYFGPGTRLLVL.

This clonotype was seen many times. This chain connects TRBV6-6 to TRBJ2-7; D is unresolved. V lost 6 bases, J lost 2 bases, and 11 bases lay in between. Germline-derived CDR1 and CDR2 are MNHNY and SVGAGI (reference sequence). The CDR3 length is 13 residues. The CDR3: CASSPGRAYEQYF. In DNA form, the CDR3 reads TGTGCCAGCAGCCCAGGTCGCGCCTACGAGCAGTACTTC.

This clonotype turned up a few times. The CDR3 DNA is TGTGCCAGTAGTATCTGGGACCATCAGCCGCCCCAGCATTTT. It encodes CASSIWDHQPPQHF. This rearrangement joins TRBV19 to TRBJ1-5; perhaps TRBD1 as D (5 bases). This CDR3 contains 14 residues. Germline V gene sequence: CDR1 LNHDA, CDR2 SQIVND (reference sequence). V gave up 3 bases and J gave up 9 bases, with 15 bases separating them.

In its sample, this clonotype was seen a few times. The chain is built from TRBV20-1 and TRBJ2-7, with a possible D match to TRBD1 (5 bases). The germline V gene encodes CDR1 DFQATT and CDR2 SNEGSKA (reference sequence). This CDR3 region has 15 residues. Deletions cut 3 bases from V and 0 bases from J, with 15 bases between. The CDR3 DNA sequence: TGCAGTGCTAGCCCCCCAGGGCTGGCCTCCTACGAGCAGTACTTC. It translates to CSASPPGLASYEQYF.

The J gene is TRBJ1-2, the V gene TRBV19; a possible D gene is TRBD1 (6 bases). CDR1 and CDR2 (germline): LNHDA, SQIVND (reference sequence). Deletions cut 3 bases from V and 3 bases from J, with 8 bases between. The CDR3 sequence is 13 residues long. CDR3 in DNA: TGTGCCAGTAGTATGGGACACTACTATGGCTACACCTTC. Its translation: CASSMGHYYGYTF.

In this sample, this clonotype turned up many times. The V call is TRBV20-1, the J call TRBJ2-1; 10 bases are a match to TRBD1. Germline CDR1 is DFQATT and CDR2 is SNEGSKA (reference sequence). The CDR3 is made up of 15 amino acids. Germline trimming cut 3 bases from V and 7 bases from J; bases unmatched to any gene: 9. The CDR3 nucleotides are TGCAGTGCTAGTTCCCCCGACAGGGGGCAGAATGAGCAGTTCTTC. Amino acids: CSASSPDRGQNEQFF.

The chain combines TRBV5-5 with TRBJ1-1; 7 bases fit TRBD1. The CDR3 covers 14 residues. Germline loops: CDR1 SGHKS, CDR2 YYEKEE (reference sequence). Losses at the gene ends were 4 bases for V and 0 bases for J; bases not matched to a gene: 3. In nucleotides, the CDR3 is TGTGCCAGCAGCGACGACAGGGTGAACACTGAAGCTTTCTTT. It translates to CASSDDRVNTEAFF.

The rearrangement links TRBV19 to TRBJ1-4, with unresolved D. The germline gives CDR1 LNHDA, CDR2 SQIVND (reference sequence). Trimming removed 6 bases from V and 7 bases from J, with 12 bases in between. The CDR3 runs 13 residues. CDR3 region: CASRYKAAEKLFF. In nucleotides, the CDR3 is TGTGCCAGTAGGTACAAGGCAGCTGAAAAACTGTTTTTT.

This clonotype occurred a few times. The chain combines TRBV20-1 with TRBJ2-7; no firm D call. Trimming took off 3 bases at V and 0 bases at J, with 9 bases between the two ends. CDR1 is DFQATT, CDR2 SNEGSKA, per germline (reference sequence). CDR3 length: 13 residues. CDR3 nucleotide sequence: TGCAGTGCTAGGCAGCTAAGCTCCTACGAGCAGTACTTC. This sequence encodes CSARQLSSYEQYF.

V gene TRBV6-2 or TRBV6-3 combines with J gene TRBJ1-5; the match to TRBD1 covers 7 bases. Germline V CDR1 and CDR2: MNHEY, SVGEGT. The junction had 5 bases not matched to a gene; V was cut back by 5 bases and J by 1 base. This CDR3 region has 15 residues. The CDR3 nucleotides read TGTGCCAGCAGTGCCGAGACAGGGAGCAATCAGCCCCAGCATTTT. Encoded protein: CASSAETGSNQPQHF.

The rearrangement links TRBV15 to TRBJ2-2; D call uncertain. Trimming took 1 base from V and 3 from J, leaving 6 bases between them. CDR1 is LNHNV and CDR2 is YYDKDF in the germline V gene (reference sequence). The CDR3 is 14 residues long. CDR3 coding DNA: TGTGCCACCAGCAGAGCGGGCTACACCGGGGAGCTGTTTTTT. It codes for CATSRAGYTGELFF.